These 7 T cell receptor beta chains originate from one sample sequenced in a study of Graves' ophthalmopathy and Graves' hyperthyroidism. Beta-chain TCR CDR3 regions were amplified from RNA transcripts. Second-round multiplex PCR came after a first-round RT-PCR that employed HTBI primers. MiXCR was run by TCRdb on the multiplex PCR reads, yielding one entry per CDR3 protein. The data hold under 250,000 distinct CDR3 sequences, with roughly a fifth observed a single time. The sample consisted of peripheral blood. The receptors stem from a woman in her 50s with Graves' ophthalmopathy.

In this sample, this clonotype turned up many times. The J gene is TRBJ1-3, the V gene TRBV5-1, with unresolved D. The V end was cut by 0 bases, the J end by 4 bases, with 11 bases between. Germline V CDR1 and CDR2: SGHRS, YFSETQ. There are 15 residues in the CDR3. The DNA of the CDR3 is TGCGCCAGCAGCTTGGAGGCAGGTTTGGGAAACACCATATATTTT. As protein: CASSLEAGLGNTIYF.

This clonotype was detected many times. V is TRBV3-1 and J is TRBJ2-5; no definite D call. Trimming cost V 1 base and J 11 bases, with 20 bases left between them. This CDR3 is built from 15 residues. CDR1 LGHDT and CDR2 YNNKEL come from the germline V gene (reference sequence). CDR3 nucleotides: TGTGCCAGCAGCCAAGTAGAACTATCCATCGGGTCGCAGTACTTC. This encodes CASSQVELSIGSQYF.

This clonotype occurred many times. The chain carries TRBV19 and TRBJ1-2; D may be TRBD1 (5 bases). CDR3 length equals 14 residues. V was pared by 5 bases and J by 4 bases, with 14 bases between. CDR1 and CDR2 (germline): LNHDA, SQIVND (reference sequence). The CDR3 loop is CASSPLDRVYGYTF. CDR3 DNA: TGTGCCAGTAGTCCCCTTGACAGAGTCTATGGCTACACCTTC.

This clonotype was observed many times. The CDR3 sequence: CASSLATGEQRLIAKNIQYF. In DNA form, the CDR3 reads TGCGCCAGCAGCTTGGCCACAGGGGAACAGCGATTAATAGCCAAAAACATTCAGTACTTC. The J gene is TRBJ2-4, the V gene TRBV5-1, with 7 bases fitting TRBD1. The junction had 15 bases not matched to a gene; V was cut back by 0 bases and J by 0 bases. CDR1 is SGHRS and CDR2 is YFSETQ in the germline V gene. The CDR3 length is 20 residues.

This chain connects TRBV7-8 to TRBJ1-5; 10 bases align to TRBD1. This CDR3 has 17 amino acids. J was trimmed by 7 bases and V by 5 bases; bases with no gene match: 14. CDR1 and CDR2 from the germline V gene are SGHVS and FQNEAQ. The CDR3 region is CASSKGGGTGVGQPQHF. The CDR3 DNA follows: TGTGCCAGCAGCAAGGGTGGCGGGACAGGGGTCGGGCAGCCCCAGCATTTT.

There are many counts of this clonotype. The J gene is TRBJ2-2, the V gene TRBV27, with D perhaps matching TRBD1 (5 bases). The germline V and J ends were trimmed by 5 bases and 4 bases, with 8 bases remaining between them. CDR3 length: 13 residues. Germline CDR1 is MNHEY and CDR2 is SMNVEV (reference sequence). The CDR3 DNA reads TGTGCCAGCAGTCCCAGGGTCACCGGGGAGCTGTTTTTT. It encodes CASSPRVTGELFF.

This clonotype was observed a handful of times. The rearrangement uses TRBV13 and TRBJ2-2; a possible D gene is TRBD2 (5 bases). This CDR3 comprises 13 residues. V was clipped by 5 bases and J by 6 bases, with 10 bases between them. Germline values: CDR1 PRHDT, CDR2 FYEKMQ (reference sequence). In DNA, the CDR3 is TGTGCCAGCAGCCCCACTAGGTCCGGGGAGCTGTTTTTT. This codes for CASSPTRSGELFF.